The 18 T cell receptor beta chains given below trace back to one sample, sequenced in a study of shared clonotypes between healthy human individuals. CD45RO-negative, CCR7-selected cells formed the naive CD8 fraction, which excluded terminally differentiated effector memory CD45RA+ cells. The protocol was immunoSEQ multiplex PCR, while the TCRdb copy is restricted to in-frame clones and leaves out a portion. The table lists about 2 million clones, about 94% of them singletons. The sample was naive CD8+ T cells sorted from blood. The source is a young man in good health.

This clone was seen just once. The chain carries TRBV6-5 and TRBJ1-1, with no clear D. V lost 0 bases to trimming and J lost 1 base, with 9 bases between them. The CDR3 covers 15 residues. CDR1 MNHEY and CDR2 SVGAGI come from the germline V gene. CDR3 in amino acids: CASSYSSSPNTEAFF. Here the CDR3 DNA reads TGTGCCAGCAGTTACTCGAGTTCACCGAACACTGAAGCTTTCTTT.

In the case of this clone: This same CDR3 is encoded by further DNA sequences in the sample. The chain has TRBV4-1 and TRBJ2-2; D unclear. The germline V gene has CDR1 MGHRA and CDR2 YSYEKL. This CDR3 region has 13 residues. The V end was cut by 0 bases, the J end by 6 bases, with 5 bases between. The CDR3 region has the DNA TGCGCCAGCAGCCAAGATCGAGCCGGGGAGCTGTTTTTT. Translation: CASSQDRAGELFF.

The chain carries TRBV15 and TRBJ1-2, with D hard to call. Germline CDR1 reads LNHNV; CDR2 reads YYDKDF (reference sequence). V dropped 0 bases and J dropped 6 bases, with 11 bases sitting between them. The CDR3 has 14 residues. DNA of the CDR3: TGTGCCACCAGCAGAGACGTAACCGAGAATGGCTACACCTTC. It codes for CATSRDVTENGYTF.

V gene TRBV30 combines with J gene TRBJ2-7; TRBD2 might be the D (5 bases). Trimming cost V 1 base and J 5 bases, with 12 bases left between them. The CDR3 contains 13 residues. Looked up from germline, CDR1 is GTSNPN and CDR2 is SVGIG (reference sequence). The CDR3 DNA reads as TGTGCCTGGAGTGCGGAGGTATGGAACGAGCAGTACTTC. Translating gives CAWSAEVWNEQYF.

The chain carries TRBV6-1 and TRBJ2-7; D may match TRBD1 or TRBD2 (6 bases each). Germline lookup yields CDR1 MNHNS and CDR2 SASEGT. Trimming took off 1 base at V and 3 bases at J, with 16 bases between the two ends. The CDR3 has 16 residues. CDR3 sequence reads: CASSEEAEGVGYEQYF. DNA of the CDR3: TGTGCCAGCAGTGAAGAAGCGGAGGGGGTTGGCTACGAGCAGTACTTC.

This sequence joins TRBV11-2 and TRBJ1-5, with TRBD1 matching over 8 bases. The CDR3 runs to 17 residues. Unmatched junction bases numbered 10, after V lost 5 bases and J lost 1 base. Germline V CDR1 and CDR2: SGHAT, FQNNGV. The CDR3: CASSQRGQGGSNQPQHF. The DNA for the CDR3 is TGTGCCAGCAGCCAAAGAGGACAGGGAGGCAGCAATCAGCCCCAGCATTTT.

This chain joins TRBV5-1 and TRBJ2-7; D not resolved. Trimming removed 4 bases from V and 0 bases from J, with 14 bases in between. The CDR3 sequence is 15 residues long. Germline CDR1 is SGHRS and CDR2 is YFSETQ. CDR3 in amino acids: CASSQDPFLSYEQYF. In nucleotides, the CDR3 is TGCGCCAGCAGCCAGGACCCATTCCTCTCCTACGAGCAGTACTTC. The variable domain in full, with the rest retrieved from reference TRBV5-1 and TRBJ2-7, is KAGVTQTPRYLIKTRGQQVTLSCSPISGHRSVSWYQQTPGQGLQFLFEYFSETQRNKGNFPGRFSGRQFSNSRSEMNVSTLELGDSALYLCASSQDPFLSYEQYFGPGTRLTVT.

The chain has TRBV4-1 and TRBJ2-7; 9 bases are a match to TRBD1. CDR3 length: 16 residues. Germline V gives CDR1 MGHRA, CDR2 YSYEKL. V gave up 3 bases and J gave up 6 bases; unmatched junction bases: 12. The CDR3 loop is CASSQGAQGAGSEQYF. Written as DNA, the CDR3 is TGCGCCAGCAGCCAGGGTGCACAGGGGGCTGGGTCCGAGCAGTACTTC.

The J gene is TRBJ2-5, the V gene TRBV5-6; 9 bases are a match to TRBD1. After removal of 2 bases from V and 4 bases from J, the junction contained 3 bases not matched to a gene. Germline V gene sequence: CDR1 SGHDT, CDR2 YYEEEE. CDR3 length equals 14 residues. CDR3 nucleotides: TGTGCCAGCAGCTTCGGACAGGGGACAGAGACCCAGTACTTC. The encoded protein is CASSFGQGTETQYF.

The chain is built from TRBV2 and TRBJ1-2; TRBD1 matches 8 bases. This CDR3 is built from 15 residues. CDR1 and CDR2 (germline): SNHLY, FYNNEI. V dropped 2 bases and J dropped 6; count of bases not matched to a gene: 8. CDR3 region: CASSESGGVGDGYTF. The CDR3 DNA sequence: TGTGCCAGCAGTGAATCAGGGGGCGTTGGGGATGGCTACACCTTC.

This sequence joins TRBV5-6 and TRBJ1-5, with D perhaps TRBD1 (5 bases). The CDR3 totals 12 residues. The germline V and J ends were trimmed by 2 bases and 9 bases, with 9 bases remaining between them. In germline, CDR1 is SGHDT, CDR2 YYEEEE. The CDR3 is CASSLGRGPQHF. The CDR3 nucleotides read TGTGCCAGCAGCTTAGGGAGGGGGCCCCAGCATTTT.

The chain has TRBV7-6 and TRBJ1-1; D not resolved. This CDR3 has 16 amino acids. V gave up 5 bases and J gave up 7 bases, with 23 bases separating them. CDR1 is SGHVS, CDR2 FNYEAQ, per germline. The CDR3 bases are TGTGCCAGCAGCGAATACCTTGACATCGGAGGCGGTGAAGCTTTCTTT. Protein sequence: CASSEYLDIGGGEAFF.

This chain uses TRBV27 with TRBJ2-3; 12 bases fit TRBD2. V gave up 3 bases and J gave up 5 bases; unmatched junction bases: 3. CDR3 length: 15 amino acids. Germline CDR1 and CDR2: MNHEY and SMNVEV (reference sequence). This CDR3 reads CASSFGLAGLDTQYF. DNA for the CDR3: TGTGCCAGCAGTTTCGGACTAGCGGGGTTAGATACGCAGTATTTT.

The chain has TRBV25-1 and TRBJ2-1; 11 positions match TRBD2. CDR1 and CDR2 from the germline V gene are MGHDK and SYGVNS. The CDR3 has 14 residues. V shed 6 bases and J 6 bases; nucleotides not matched to a gene: 4. CDR3 nucleotide sequence: TGTGCCAGCAGGGATAGCGGGGGGGTCAATGAGCAGTTCTTC. Residues: CASRDSGGVNEQFF.

The gene calls are TRBV4-1 and TRBJ2-3, with D perhaps being TRBD1 or TRBD2 (7 bases each). Germline-derived CDR1 and CDR2 are MGHRA and YSYEKL. Trimming cost V 0 bases and J 3 bases, with 16 bases left between them. The CDR3 sequence is 17 residues long. Written as DNA, the CDR3 is TGCGCCAGCAGCCAAGATCCCCCAGGGGGAGGGACAGATACGCAGTATTTT. Its translation is CASSQDPPGGGTDTQYF.

Note on this clone: This specimen includes other DNA sequences encoding the same CDR3. V and J are TRBV7-9 and TRBJ1-1; D is unresolved. Germline V lookup: CDR1 SEHNR, CDR2 FQNEAQ (reference sequence). Trimming stripped 7 bases from V and 5 bases from J, with 8 bases between. The CDR3 sequence is 11 residues long. The DNA for the CDR3 is TGTGCCAGCACCCGTGGGACTGAAGCTTTCTTT. Translating gives CASTRGTEAFF.

Of note for this clone: The identical CDR3 is also encoded by other nucleotide sequences in the sample. The J gene is TRBJ1-2, the V gene TRBV27; D is perhaps TRBD1 (5 bases). Trimming pared 5 bases from V and 5 bases from J, leaving 9 bases between. This CDR3 is 12 amino acids long. From germline, CDR1 is MNHEY and CDR2 SMNVEV (reference sequence). CDR3 protein: CASSGGGYGYTF. In DNA form, the CDR3 reads TGTGCCAGCAGTGGCGGGGGGTATGGCTACACCTTC.

A remark on this clone: Other DNA variants within this sample encode the same CDR3. V gene TRBV9 combines with J gene TRBJ1-1; D ambiguous. The CDR3 has 14 residues. CDR1 is SGDLS and CDR2 is YYNGEE in the germline V gene. Trimming removed 0 bases at V and 0 bases at J, with 6 bases between. The CDR3 sequence: CASSVGAMNTEAFF. CDR3 nucleotide sequence: TGTGCCAGCAGCGTAGGGGCTATGAACACTGAAGCTTTCTTT.